These 11 T cell receptor beta chains came from one sample sequenced in a study of shared clonotypes between healthy human individuals. Selected positively for CCR7 and CD45RO-negative, naive CD8 cells excluded terminally differentiated effector memory CD45RA+ cells. The data were produced by immunoSEQ multiplex PCR, yet TCRdb's version contains in-frame clones alone and is incomplete. Of about 2.1 million clones listed, 80% to 95% are singletons. Specimen: naive CD8+ T cells from PBMCs. The receptors shown here come from a man in his late teens or twenties in good health. Some clones in this sample may be carry-over from other donors' samples.

The CDR3 is CASSLAGVGEQYF. In nucleotides, the CDR3 is TGCGCCAGCAGCCTAGCGGGAGTTGGGGAGCAGTACTTC. The J gene is TRBJ2-7, the V gene TRBV4-1, with TRBD2 matching over 9 bases. CDR3 length: 13 residues. Trimming took 4 bases from V and 7 from J; bases not matched to a gene: 5. CDR1 and CDR2 from the germline V gene are MGHRA and YSYEKL.

This chain links TRBV5-1 with TRBJ1-4; D may be TRBD1 (6 bases). Germline loops: CDR1 SGHRS, CDR2 YFSETQ. The CDR3 sequence is 15 residues long. Trimming pared 4 bases from V and 8 bases from J, leaving 18 bases between. CDR3 nucleotide sequence: TGCGCCAGCAGCCGTAGCACAGGGTCGGGGGAAAAACTGTTTTTT. Translated, it gives CASSRSTGSGEKLFF.

V is TRBV7-8 and J is TRBJ2-7; 10 nucleotides align to TRBD1. Trimming took 4 bases from V and 1 from J; bases not matched to a gene: 4. Per the germline V gene, CDR1 is SGHVS and CDR2 is FQNEAQ. The CDR3 spans 15 residues. DNA of the CDR3: TGTGCCAGCAGCTCACGACAGGGGGCATCCTACGAGCAGTACTTC. Translating it yields CASSSRQGASYEQYF.

This chain connects TRBV28 to TRBJ1-4; 7 bases are a match to TRBD1. Germline assignment: CDR1 MDHEN and CDR2 SYDVKM. Losses at the gene ends were 2 bases for V and 4 bases for J; bases not matched to a gene: 4. The CDR3 covers 15 residues. This CDR3 reads CASSLTQGNNEKLFF. The CDR3 coding sequence is TGTGCCAGCAGTTTAACACAGGGGAATAATGAAAAACTGTTTTTT.

The chain joins TRBV11-2 to TRBJ2-3, with TRBD2 matching 8 bases. This CDR3 has 15 residues. Germline loops: CDR1 SGHAT, CDR2 FQNNGV. V gave up 3 bases and J gave up 3 bases; unmatched junction bases: 5. CDR3 amino acids: CASSLGGRLTDTQYF. CDR3 coding DNA: TGTGCCAGCAGCTTGGGCGGGAGGTTGACAGATACGCAGTATTTT.

Of note for this clone: This sample includes further DNA sequences coding for the same CDR3. This chain joins TRBV6-5 and TRBJ2-3; TRBD2 matches at 8 bases. Germline lookup yields CDR1 MNHEY and CDR2 SVGAGI. J lost 0 bases, V lost 4 bases, and 3 bases had no gene match. This CDR3 contains 15 residues. This CDR3 is CASSLLAESTDTQYF. The CDR3 bases are TGTGCCAGCAGTTTACTAGCGGAAAGCACAGATACGCAGTATTTT.

V and J are TRBV10-3 and TRBJ2-7, with 9 bases aligning to TRBD1. The germline V gene has CDR1 ENHRY and CDR2 SYGVKD. This CDR3 contains 13 residues. V dropped 10 bases and J dropped 3; count of bases not matched to a gene: 7. The CDR3 spells CATIDRGDYEQYF. DNA for the CDR3: TGTGCCACCATAGACAGGGGGGACTACGAGCAGTACTTC.

V and J are TRBV6-5 and TRBJ1-2; weak D call: TRBD1 (6 bases). Trimming left V 2 bases short and J 3 bases short, with 10 bases between. Germline CDR1 MNHEY, CDR2 SVGAGI. The CDR3 is 14 amino acids. As DNA, the CDR3 is TGTGCCAGCAGTTACGGGGGCCCTCACTATGGCTACACCTTC. Its protein is CASSYGGPHYGYTF.

The chain combines TRBV11-1 with TRBJ2-7; 9 nucleotides line up with TRBD1. V dropped 6 bases and J dropped 6; count of bases not matched to a gene: 3. Looked up from germline, CDR1 is SGHAT and CDR2 is FQDESV (reference sequence). This CDR3 is built from 12 residues. CDR3: CASRDRGGEQYF. The CDR3 region has the DNA TGTGCCAGCAGGGACAGGGGTGGCGAGCAGTACTTC. Combining the CDR3 with reference TRBV11-1 and TRBJ2-7 gives the whole variable domain EAEVAQSPRYKITEKSQAVAFWCDPISGHATLYWYRQILGQGPELLVQFQDESVVDDSQLPKDRFSAERLKGVDSTLKIQPAELGDSAMYLCASRDRGGEQYFGPGTRLTVT.

V usage is TRBV7-3 and J usage is TRBJ2-1; 12 bases are a match to TRBD2. CDR3 length: 16 residues. The germline V gene encodes CDR1 SGHTA and CDR2 FQGTGA. V lost 0 bases to trimming and J lost 9 bases; unmatched junction nucleotides: 6. CDR3 loop: CASSLTTSGSSSEQFF. The CDR3 nucleotides read TGTGCCAGCAGCTTAACGACTAGCGGGAGTAGTAGTGAGCAGTTCTTC.

This clone was counted a single time. V usage is TRBV9 and J usage is TRBJ2-7, with D tentatively TRBD2 (6 bases). The germline V and J ends were trimmed by 3 bases and 2 bases, with 15 bases remaining between them. The CDR3 spans 15 residues. The germline V gene encodes CDR1 SGDLS and CDR2 YYNGEE. Written as DNA, the CDR3 is TGTGCCAGCAGCGCCGGAGGAGGGTTCCCCTACGAGCAGTACTTC. It specifies CASSAGGGFPYEQYF.